This T cell receptor beta chain derives from a study of early T cells in non-severe SARS-CoV-2 infection. On the study more broadly: Unsorted whole-blood RNA was sequenced in bulk, leaving chains unpaired.

Unique molecular identifiers (one per individual cDNA molecule) were attached. One entry per CDR3 protein results from TCRdb running MiXCR on the 5' RACE reads. The sample has 95,000 to 120,000 distinct CDR3 sequences, over 10% seen once. This CDR3 is built from 14 residues. The germline CDR1 and CDR2 sequences are LNHNV and YYDKDF (reference sequence). Trimming removed 1 base from V and 7 bases from J; junction bases left unmatched: 5. This clonotype was counted a few times. The chain couples TRBV15 to TRBJ1-1; TRBD1 matches 8 bases. The origin of this receptor is an adult who was a healthcare worker with PCR-confirmed SARS-CoV-2 infection or an uninfected control (not recorded which). Sequenced sample: whole blood. The CDR3 protein is CATSRVQGADEAFF. The CDR3 nucleotides are TGTGCCACCAGCAGAGTTCAGGGGGCGGATGAAGCTTTCTTT. Full variable domain (outside the CDR3, taken from reference TRBV15 and TRBJ1-1): DAMVIQNPRYQVTQFGKPVTLSCSQTLNHNVMYWYQQKSSQAPKLLFHYYDKDFNNEADTPDNFQSRRPNTSFCFLDIRSPGLGDTAMYLCATSRVQGADEAFFGQGTRLTVV.